This T cell receptor beta chain was recovered during a study of identifying expanded T cells in peripheral blood. Findings of the study overall: Roughly two-week clone count variance significantly increased as total template count grew. Differentially abundant clones: about 1.2 between replicates, about 16 at around 15 days, roughly 18 at four.

As concerns this clone: Its antigen remains unknown.

Libraries were prepared by immunoSEQ multiplex PCR; TCRdb keeps only in-frame clonotypes and omits some of them. The repertoire includes approximately 90,000 clones, around nine tenths of them detected once, and approximately 3.9% sits in the top ten. Trimming pared 8 bases from V and 2 bases from J, leaving 12 bases between. In germline, CDR1 is WNHNN, CDR2 SYGVQD (reference sequence). The CDR3 extends over 14 amino acids. Healthy donors had no documented immune events, such as infections, while sampled. The chain employs TRBV10-1 and TRBJ2-2; TRBD1 is a possible D gene (6 bases). The material sequenced was blood. The receptor was derived from a person aged 18 to 75 in good health. CDR3 sequence: CASQNRDNTGELFF. In nucleotides, the CDR3 is TGCGCCAGCCAAAACAGGGATAACACCGGGGAGCTGTTTTTT.